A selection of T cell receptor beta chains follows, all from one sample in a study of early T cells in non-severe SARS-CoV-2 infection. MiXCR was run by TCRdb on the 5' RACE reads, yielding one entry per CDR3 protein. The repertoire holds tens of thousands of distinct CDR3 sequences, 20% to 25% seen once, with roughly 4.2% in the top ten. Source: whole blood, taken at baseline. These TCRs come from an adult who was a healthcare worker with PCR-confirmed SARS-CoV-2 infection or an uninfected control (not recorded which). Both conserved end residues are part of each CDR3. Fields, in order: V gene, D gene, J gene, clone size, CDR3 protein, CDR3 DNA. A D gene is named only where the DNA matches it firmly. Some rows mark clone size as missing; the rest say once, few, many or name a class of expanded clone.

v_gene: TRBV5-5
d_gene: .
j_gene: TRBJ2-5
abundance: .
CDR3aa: CASSLLAGETQYF
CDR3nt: TGTGCCAGCAGCTTGCTAGCAGGGGAGACCCAGTACTTC

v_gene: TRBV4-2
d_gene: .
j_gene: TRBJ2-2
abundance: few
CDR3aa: CASSQDPPGTGELFF
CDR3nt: TGTGCCAGCAGCCAAGATCCCCCTGGGACCGGGGAGCTGTTTTTT

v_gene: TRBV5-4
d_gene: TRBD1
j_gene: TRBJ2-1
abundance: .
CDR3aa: CASSLYRGEQFF
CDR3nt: TGTGCCAGCAGCTTATACAGGGGGGAGCAGTTCTTC

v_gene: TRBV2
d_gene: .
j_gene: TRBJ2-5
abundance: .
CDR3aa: CASIPKGFEETQYF
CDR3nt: TGTGCCAGTATCCCCAAGGGGTTCGAAGAGACCCAGTACTTC

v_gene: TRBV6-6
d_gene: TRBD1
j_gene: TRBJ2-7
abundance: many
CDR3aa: CASSGNRDRYYEQYF
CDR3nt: TGTGCCAGCAGTGGAAACCGGGACAGATACTACGAGCAGTACTTC

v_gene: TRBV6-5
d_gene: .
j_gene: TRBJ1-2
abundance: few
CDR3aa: CASSYAGENYGYTF
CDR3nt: TGTGCCAGCAGTTACGCAGGGGAAAACTATGGCTACACCTTC

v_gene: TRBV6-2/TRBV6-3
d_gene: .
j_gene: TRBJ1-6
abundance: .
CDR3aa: CASSQGPGSPLHF
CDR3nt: TGTGCCAGCAGTCAGGGCCCGGGATCACCCCTCCACTTT

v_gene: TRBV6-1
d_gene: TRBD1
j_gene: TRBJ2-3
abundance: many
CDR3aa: CASSPRDRDTDTQYF
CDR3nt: TGTGCCAGCAGTCCCCGGGACAGGGATACAGATACGCAGTATTTT

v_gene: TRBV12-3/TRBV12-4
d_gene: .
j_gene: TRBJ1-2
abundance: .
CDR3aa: CASSLGQGHNYGYTF
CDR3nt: TGTGCCAGCAGTTTAGGGCAAGGCCACAACTATGGCTACACCTTC

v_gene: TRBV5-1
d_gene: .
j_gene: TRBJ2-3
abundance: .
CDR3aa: CASSLDVGDTQYF
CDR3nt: TGCGCCAGCAGCTTGGACGTTGGCGATACGCAGTATTTT

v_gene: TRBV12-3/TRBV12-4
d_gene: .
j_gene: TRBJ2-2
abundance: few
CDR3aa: CASSPWTAANTGELFF
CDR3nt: TGTGCCAGCAGTCCCTGGACAGCCGCGAACACCGGGGAGCTGTTTTTT

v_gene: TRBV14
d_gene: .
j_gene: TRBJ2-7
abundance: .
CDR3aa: CASSLTGTTGEQYF
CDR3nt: TGTGCCAGCAGCCTAACCGGGACAACCGGCGAGCAGTACTTC

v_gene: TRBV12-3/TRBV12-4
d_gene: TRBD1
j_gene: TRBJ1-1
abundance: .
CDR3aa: CASSPGTGIEAFF
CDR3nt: TGTGCCAGCAGCCCCGGGACAGGGATTGAAGCTTTCTTT

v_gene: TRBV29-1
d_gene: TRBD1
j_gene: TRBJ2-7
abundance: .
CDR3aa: CSVEARDSSYEQYF
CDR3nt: TGCAGCGTTGAGGCCCGGGACAGTTCCTACGAGCAGTACTTC

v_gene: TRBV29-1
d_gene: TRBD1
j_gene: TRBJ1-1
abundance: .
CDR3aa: CSARTGGMNTEAFF
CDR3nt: TGCAGCGCCCGGACAGGGGGCATGAACACTGAAGCTTTCTTT

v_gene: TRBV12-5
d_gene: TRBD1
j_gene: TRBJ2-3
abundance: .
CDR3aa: CASWGAWVPGGANTQYF
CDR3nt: TGTGCTAGTTGGGGGGCCTGGGTCCCAGGGGGCGCTAATACGCAGTATTTT

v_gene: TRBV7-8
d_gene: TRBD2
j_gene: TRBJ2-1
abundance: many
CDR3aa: CASSLSIPGLVDEQFF
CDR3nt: TGTGCCAGCAGCTTATCTATTCCGGGACTAGTAGATGAGCAGTTCTTC

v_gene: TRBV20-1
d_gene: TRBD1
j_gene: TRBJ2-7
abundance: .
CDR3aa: CSARLGTGGYEQYF
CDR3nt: TGCAGTGCTAGATTGGGGACAGGGGGTTACGAGCAGTACTTC

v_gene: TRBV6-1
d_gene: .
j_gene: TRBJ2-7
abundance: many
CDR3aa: CASSRHEQYF
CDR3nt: TGTGCCAGCAGCCGACACGAGCAGTACTTC

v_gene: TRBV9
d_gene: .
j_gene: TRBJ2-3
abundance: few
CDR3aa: CASSANSDTQYF
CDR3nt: TGTGCCAGCAGCGCCAACTCAGATACGCAGTATTTT

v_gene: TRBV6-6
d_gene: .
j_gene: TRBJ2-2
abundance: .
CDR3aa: CASSYWGNTGELFF
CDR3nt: TGTGCCAGCAGTTACTGGGGTAACACCGGGGAGCTGTTTTTT

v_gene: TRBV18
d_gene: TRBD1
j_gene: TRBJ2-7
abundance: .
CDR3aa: CASSPGQDYEQYF
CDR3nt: TGTGCCAGCTCTCCCGGACAGGACTACGAGCAGTACTTC

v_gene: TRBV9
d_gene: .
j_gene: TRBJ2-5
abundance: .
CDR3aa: CASSVDLETQYF
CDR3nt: TGTGCCAGCAGCGTAGATTTAGAGACCCAGTACTTC

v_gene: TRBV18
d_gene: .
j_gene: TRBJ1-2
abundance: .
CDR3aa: CASSPSGDTILGGYTF
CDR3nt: TGTGCCAGCTCACCCTCCGGGGACACCATTTTAGGTGGCTACACCTTC

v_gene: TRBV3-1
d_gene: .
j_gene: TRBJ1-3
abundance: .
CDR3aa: CASSHRGNTIYF
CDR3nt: TGTGCCAGCAGCCACCGGGGAAACACCATATATTTT

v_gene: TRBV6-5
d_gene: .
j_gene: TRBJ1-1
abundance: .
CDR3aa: CASSYSAQRTEAFF
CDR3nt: TGTGCCAGCAGTTACTCGGCGCAGCGGACTGAAGCTTTCTTT

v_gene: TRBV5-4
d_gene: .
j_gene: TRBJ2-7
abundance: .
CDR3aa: CASSKTSYEQYF
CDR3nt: TGTGCCAGCAGCAAAACTAGCTACGAGCAGTACTTC

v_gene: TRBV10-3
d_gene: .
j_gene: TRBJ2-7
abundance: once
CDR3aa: CAISKDRYEQYF
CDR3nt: TGTGCCATCAGTAAAGACAGGTACGAGCAGTACTTC

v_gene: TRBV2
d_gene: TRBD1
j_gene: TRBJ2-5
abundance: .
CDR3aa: CASNYRQGDPHRETQYF
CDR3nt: TGTGCCAGCAACTACCGACAGGGGGACCCCCACCGCGAGACCCAGTACTTC

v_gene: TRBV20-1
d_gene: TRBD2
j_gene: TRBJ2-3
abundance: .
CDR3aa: CSASPTSGGVDTQYF
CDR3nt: TGCAGTGCTAGTCCGACTAGCGGGGGGGTAGATACGCAGTATTTT

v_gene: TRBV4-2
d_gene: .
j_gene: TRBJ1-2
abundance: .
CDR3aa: CASSQDLLGGSNYGYTF
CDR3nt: TGTGCCAGCAGCCAAGATCTATTGGGGGGATCTAACTATGGCTACACCTTC

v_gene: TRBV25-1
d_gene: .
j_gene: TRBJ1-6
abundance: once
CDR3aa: CASSEYTEGSSPLHF
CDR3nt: TGTGCCAGCAGTGAATATACCGAGGGCAGTTCACCCCTCCACTTT

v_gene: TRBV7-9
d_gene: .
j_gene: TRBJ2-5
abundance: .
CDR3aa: CASSSTETASQYF
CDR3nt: TGTGCCAGCAGCTCGACGGAGACCGCGAGCCAGTACTTC

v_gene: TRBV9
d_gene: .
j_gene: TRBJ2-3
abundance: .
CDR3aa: CASSVAPQDTQYF
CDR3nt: TGTGCCAGCAGCGTAGCCCCGCAGGATACGCAGTATTTT

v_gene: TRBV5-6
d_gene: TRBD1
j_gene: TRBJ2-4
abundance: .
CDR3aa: CASSLIGTGKNIQYF
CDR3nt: TGTGCCAGCAGCTTGATTGGGACAGGGAAAAACATTCAGTACTTC

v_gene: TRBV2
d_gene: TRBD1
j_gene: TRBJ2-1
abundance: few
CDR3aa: CASTPHTGQGHNEQFF
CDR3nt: TGTGCCAGCACTCCCCATACCGGACAGGGCCACAATGAGCAGTTCTTC

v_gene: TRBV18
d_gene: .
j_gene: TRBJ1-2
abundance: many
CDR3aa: CASSYEGALGYTF
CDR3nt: TGTGCCAGCTCCTACGAAGGGGCGCTTGGCTACACCTTC

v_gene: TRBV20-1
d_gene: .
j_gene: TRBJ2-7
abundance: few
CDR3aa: CSAGDYEQYF
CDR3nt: TGCAGTGCTGGGGACTACGAGCAGTACTTC

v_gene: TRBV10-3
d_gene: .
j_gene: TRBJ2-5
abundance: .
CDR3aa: CAISESEDTQETQYF
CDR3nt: TGTGCCATCAGTGAGTCCGAGGACACTCAAGAGACCCAGTACTTC

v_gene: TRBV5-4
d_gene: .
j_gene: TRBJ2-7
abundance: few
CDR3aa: CASSLEGGGTYEQYF
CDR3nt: TGTGCCAGCAGCTTGGAGGGTGGGGGCACCTACGAGCAGTACTTC

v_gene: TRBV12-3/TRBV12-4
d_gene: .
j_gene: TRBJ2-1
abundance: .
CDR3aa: CASSLSSRYNEQFF
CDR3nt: TGTGCCAGCAGTTTATCCTCTCGATACAATGAGCAGTTCTTC

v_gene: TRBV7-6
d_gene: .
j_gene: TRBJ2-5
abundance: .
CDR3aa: CASSLSPGAETQYF
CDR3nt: TGTGCCAGCAGCTTATCGCCAGGGGCAGAGACCCAGTACTTC

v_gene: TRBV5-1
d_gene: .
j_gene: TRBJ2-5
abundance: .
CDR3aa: CASSPELQETQYF
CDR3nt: TGCGCCAGCAGCCCGGAACTCCAAGAGACCCAGTACTTC

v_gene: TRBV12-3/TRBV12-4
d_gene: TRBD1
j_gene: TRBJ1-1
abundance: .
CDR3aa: CASSTGTGQGQTEAFF
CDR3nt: TGTGCCAGCAGTACTGGGACGGGACAGGGACAAACTGAAGCTTTCTTT

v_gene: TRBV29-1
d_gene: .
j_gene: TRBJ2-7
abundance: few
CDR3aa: CSVEGPNVGQGSYEQYF
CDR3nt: TGCAGCGTTGAAGGACCGAACGTTGGCCAGGGAAGTTACGAGCAGTACTTC

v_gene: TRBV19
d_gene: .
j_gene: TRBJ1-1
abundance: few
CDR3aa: CASSIVGGAEEAFF
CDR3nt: TGTGCCAGTAGTATAGTCGGGGGGGCTGAGGAAGCTTTCTTT

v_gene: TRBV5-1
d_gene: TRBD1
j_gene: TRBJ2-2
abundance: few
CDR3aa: CASSPADRAGTGELFF
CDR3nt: TGCGCCAGCAGCCCGGCGGACAGGGCGGGCACCGGGGAGCTGTTTTTT

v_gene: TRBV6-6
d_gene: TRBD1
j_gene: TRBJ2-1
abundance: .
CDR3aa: CASSYVGTGVEQFF
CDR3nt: TGTGCCAGCAGTTATGTAGGGACAGGGGTTGAGCAGTTCTTC

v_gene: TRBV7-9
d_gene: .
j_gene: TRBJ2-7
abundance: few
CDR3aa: CASRPTFRTGNHEQYF
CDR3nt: TGTGCCAGCAGACCGACGTTCCGAACAGGGAATCACGAGCAGTACTTC

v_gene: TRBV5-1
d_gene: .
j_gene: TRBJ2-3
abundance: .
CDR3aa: CASSLNGREDTQYF
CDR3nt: TGCGCCAGCAGCTTGAACGGCAGGGAAGATACGCAGTATTTT

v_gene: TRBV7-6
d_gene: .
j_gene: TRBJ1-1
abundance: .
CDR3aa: CASSLDRVGDTEAFF
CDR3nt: TGTGCCAGCAGCTTAGATCGTGTAGGGGACACTGAAGCTTTCTTT

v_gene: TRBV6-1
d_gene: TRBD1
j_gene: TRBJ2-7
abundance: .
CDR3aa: CASSPGQGDEQYF
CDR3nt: TGTGCCAGCAGCCCGGGACAGGGCGACGAGCAGTACTTC

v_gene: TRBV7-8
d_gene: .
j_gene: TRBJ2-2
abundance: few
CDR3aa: CASSLTRSPGELFF
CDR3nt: TGTGCCAGCAGCCTTACCAGGAGCCCCGGGGAGCTGTTTTTT